The source of this T cell receptor (beta chain) is a study of beta chain features in type 1 diabetes. Expressed TCRB transcripts were sequenced because the entire RNA isolate underwent reverse transcription. TCRdb keeps only in-frame clones here, not all; method: immunoSEQ multiplex PCR. This table holds some 360,000 clones, over 8.5% found once. Germline CDR1 reads SNHLY; CDR2 reads FYNNEI. The CDR3 is 13 residues long. V was shortened by 6 bases and J by 3 bases, with 11 bases between the two germline ends. This clone was seen more than once but under ten times. The antigen remains undetermined. General study points: All four CD4+ subsets from Type 1 diabetes patients carried moderately but significantly shorter TCRB CDR3s.

The chain recombines TRBV2 with TRBJ1-1; weak D call: TRBD1 (5 bases). The specimen was central memory CD4+ T cells from blood. The sequence came from a young man with type 1 diabetes. CDR3 in amino acids: CASRDDRDTEAFF. The DNA for the CDR3 is TGTGCCAGCAGAGACGACAGAGACACTGAAGCTTTCTTT.